What follows is one TCR beta chain and its context. Its antigen is not identified. Sequenced by immunoSEQ multiplex PCR; TCRdb stores in-frame clones only, minus some. The sample consists of 9,500 to 13,000 clones, approximately 70% of them appearing once. The sample is drawn from a study of T cell repertoires in urothelial bladder cancer. The overall study: A few lesions each were cT0, cTa, cT1, and cT2 or greater. Study results and limitations: Median T cells were roughly 5,900 in carcinoma and roughly 25,000 in benign specimens. One T-cell clone reached up to about 17% of carcinoma infiltrating lymphocytes.

The V end was cut by 10 bases, the J end by 1 base, with 13 bases between. CDR1 MGHDK and CDR2 SYGVNS come from the germline V gene. The length of the CDR3 is 14 residues. The TCR was taken from a human donor with a benign inflammatory bladder lesion. The chain carries TRBV25-1 and TRBJ2-2; D unclear. Sequencing was done on a sample of tumor-infiltrating cells from bladder cancer. This CDR3 reads CATQWGRNTGELFF. The CDR3 DNA is TGTGCCACCCAGTGGGGTAGGAACACCGGGGAGCTGTTTTTT.